Listed here are 21 T cell receptor beta chains from one sample, sequenced in a study of T cell repertoires in cytomegalovirus infection. TCRdb re-called the reads through MiXCR, storing one row per CDR3 protein. This table holds 400,000 or so distinct CDR3 sequences, 15% to 20% found once. Material: PBMCs. Every receptor here comes from a human donor in good health (CMV status not recorded). Some clones in this sample may be carry-over from other donors' samples.

This clonotype was recorded many times. The V and J genes are TRBV12-3 or TRBV12-4 and TRBJ1-2; D ambiguous. This CDR3 has 14 residues. V lost 3 bases to trimming and J lost 1 base, with 9 bases between them. CDR3 coding DNA: TGTGCCAGCAGTTTTTACCTGGGTAACTATGGCTACACCTTC. This codes for CASSFYLGNYGYTF.

In its sample, this clonotype was seen many times. This sequence joins TRBV12-3 or TRBV12-4 and TRBJ1-1; 9 positions match TRBD1. This CDR3 is built from 15 residues. Trimming cost V 6 bases and J 3 bases; bases outside gene matches: 8. CDR3 nucleotides: TGTGCCAGCAGACGAGGGACAGGGACGTACACTGAAGCTTTCTTT. It encodes CASRRGTGTYTEAFF.

There are many counts of this clonotype. This chain links TRBV7-2 with TRBJ1-5; TRBD1 matches at 7 bases. Germline V gene data show CDR1 as SGHTA and CDR2 as FQGNSA. V gave up 5 bases and J gave up 4 bases; unmatched junction bases: 8. The CDR3 has 15 amino acids. The CDR3 spells CASSPAGTANQPQHF. The CDR3 region has the DNA TGTGCCAGCAGCCCAGCAGGGACAGCTAATCAGCCCCAGCATTTT.

The sample holds many counts of this clonotype. The chain joins TRBV12-3 or TRBV12-4 to TRBJ2-6; 8 bases align to TRBD2. This CDR3 comprises 15 residues. With 4 bases clipped from V and 2 bases from J, the junction kept 1 base outside the gene matches. CDR3 sequence (DNA): TGTGCCAGCAGTTCCGGGAGGGCTGGGGCCAACGTCCTGACTTTC. Amino acid sequence: CASSSGRAGANVLTF.

This clonotype has ten or more counts. The J gene is TRBJ2-5, the V gene TRBV7-2; unclear D gene. V dropped 2 bases and J dropped 5 bases, with 3 bases sitting between them. The CDR3 extends over 11 amino acids. Germline lookup yields CDR1 SGHTA and CDR2 FQGNSA. The CDR3 sequence: CASSLMETQYF. The CDR3 nucleotides are TGTGCCAGCAGCTTAATGGAGACCCAGTACTTC. The variable domain in full, completed from reference TRBV7-2 and TRBJ2-5, reads GAGVSQSPSNKVTEKGKDVELRCDPISGHTALYWYRQSLGQGLEFLIYFQGNSAPDKSGLPSDRFSAERTGGSVSTLTIQRTQQEDSAVYLCASSLMETQYFGPGTRLLVL.

The chain couples TRBV7-2 to TRBJ2-3; D is undetermined. Germline CDR1 and CDR2: SGHTA and FQGNSA. The CDR3 covers 14 residues. With 6 bases removed from V and 2 bases from J, the gap between germline ends came to 12 bases. CDR3 DNA sequence: TGTGCCAGCAGAAGCCTTCAATACACAGATACGCAGTATTTT. It translates to CASRSLQYTDTQYF.

The gene calls are TRBV5-8 and TRBJ1-5; no firm D call. CDR3 size: 15 residues. V lost 3 bases and J 0 bases, leaving 10 bases between the germline ends. CDR1 is SGHTS and CDR2 is YDEGEE in the germline V gene. CDR3 loop: CASSSDGYSNQPQHF. In DNA form, the CDR3 reads TGTGCCAGCAGCTCCGACGGATATAGCAATCAGCCCCAGCATTTT.

V and J are TRBV20-1 and TRBJ1-2; TRBD1 aligns across 8 bases. This CDR3 spans 16 amino acids. V lost 6 bases, J lost 4 bases, and 16 bases stayed unmatched. Germline CDR1 is DFQATT and CDR2 is SNEGSKA (reference sequence). CDR3 nucleotides: TGCAGTGCCCAGGGTGGGCAGGGGGCGCTTGGCTATGGCTACACCTTC. Translating it yields CSAQGGQGALGYGYTF.

This clonotype was seen ten or more times. This rearrangement joins TRBV19 to TRBJ1-5; D possibly corresponds to TRBD1 (5 bases). The V end lost 9 bases, the J end lost 2 bases, and 11 bases lay between the germline ends. The CDR3 covers 13 residues. In germline, CDR1 is LNHDA, CDR2 SQIVND (reference sequence). The CDR3 DNA reads TGTGCCAGCAGCATCAGGGGCAATCAGCCCCAGCATTTT. This codes for CASSIRGNQPQHF.

Many counts were recorded for this clonotype. The V gene is TRBV7-8, the J gene TRBJ2-7; D unclear. Trimming pared 4 bases from V and 4 bases from J, leaving 8 bases between. In germline, CDR1 is SGHVS, CDR2 FQNEAQ. This CDR3 spans 12 amino acids. The CDR3 DNA reads TGTGCCAGCAGCTCCAGAGCGTACGAGCAGTACTTC. This codes for CASSSRAYEQYF.

This clonotype has a handful of counts. This chain joins TRBV15 and TRBJ1-2, with D perhaps TRBD1 (5 bases). Germline V gives CDR1 LNHNV, CDR2 YYDKDF (reference sequence). Trimming cost V 0 bases and J 8 bases, with 16 bases left between them. The CDR3 sequence is 15 residues long. The CDR3, as DNA: TGTGCCACCAGCAGAGATCCCAGGGACGTACTCGGCTACACCTTC. Protein sequence: CATSRDPRDVLGYTF.

This clonotype was seen a few times. The genes are TRBV6-4 and TRBJ2-2, with unresolved D. The CDR3 is 13 amino acids. V lost 0 bases to trimming and J lost 6 bases, with 5 bases between them. Per the germline V gene, CDR1 is MRHNA and CDR2 is SNTAGT. CDR3 amino acids: CASSDSGSGELFF. The CDR3 nucleotides are TGTGCCAGCAGTGACTCGGGGTCCGGGGAGCTGTTTTTT.

This clonotype has a handful of counts. V is TRBV29-1 and J is TRBJ2-5, with TRBD1 matching 7 bases. The ends lost 4 bases at V and 1 base at J; junction bases unmatched: 6. Germline V gene data show CDR1 as SQVTM and CDR2 as ANQGSEA. There are 14 residues in the CDR3. As DNA, the CDR3 is TGCAGCGTTGGCTGGGGGACAGTCCAAGAGACCCAGTACTTC. This sequence encodes CSVGWGTVQETQYF.

The chain is built from TRBV5-1 and TRBJ1-5, with D uncertain. CDR1 and CDR2 from the germline V gene are SGHRS and YFSETQ. V gave up 0 bases and J gave up 0 bases, with 10 bases separating them. The CDR3 totals 16 residues. DNA of the CDR3: TGCGCCAGCAGCTTGGGGGAGGCTAATAGCAATCAGCCCCAGCATTTT. Translated, it gives CASSLGEANSNQPQHF. The variable domain in full, completed from reference TRBV5-1 and TRBJ1-5, reads KAGVTQTPRYLIKTRGQQVTLSCSPISGHRSVSWYQQTPGQGLQFLFEYFSETQRNKGNFPGRFSGRQFSNSRSEMNVSTLELGDSALYLCASSLGEANSNQPQHFGDGTRLSIL.

This sequence joins TRBV6-1 and TRBJ1-5; D gene unclear. V gave up 5 bases and J gave up 2 bases, with 10 bases separating them. This CDR3 region has 14 residues. CDR1 MNHNS and CDR2 SASEGT come from the germline V gene. DNA for the CDR3: TGTGCCAGCAGTAGGCTCCTGGGCAATCAGCCCCAGCATTTT. Translation: CASSRLLGNQPQHF.

The genes are TRBV7-2 and TRBJ1-1; possible D gene TRBD1, 5 bases. Trimming took off 5 bases at V and 3 bases at J, with 13 bases between the two ends. Per the germline V gene, CDR1 is SGHTA and CDR2 is FQGNSA. This CDR3 comprises 14 residues. CDR3 sequence: CASSPGPGHTEAFF. The CDR3 DNA reads as TGTGCCAGCAGCCCAGGGCCGGGGCACACTGAAGCTTTCTTT.

This clonotype has a count of ten or more. The gene calls are TRBV2 and TRBJ2-6; D uncertain. Trimming removed 8 bases at V and 0 bases at J, with 11 bases between. The CDR3 spans 15 residues. Germline-derived CDR1 and CDR2 are SNHLY and FYNNEI. Here the CDR3 reads CASQRQSSGANVLTF. CDR3 coding DNA: TGTGCCAGCCAACGTCAGAGCTCTGGGGCCAACGTCCTGACTTTC.

The chain employs TRBV20-1 and TRBJ2-7; 10 bases match TRBD1. The CDR3 spans 14 residues. CDR1 is DFQATT and CDR2 is SNEGSKA in the germline V gene (reference sequence). The J segment lost 5 bases and the V segment lost 2 bases, leaving 6 bases of the junction unmatched. The CDR3 region has the DNA TGCAGTGCTAGAAAGACGGGACAGGGGAACGAGCAGTACTTC. Translation: CSARKTGQGNEQYF.

The CDR3 DNA sequence: TGTGCCAGCAGCTTAGGCCCGGGACAGCCTAACTACGAGCAGTACTTC. Translating it yields CASSLGPGQPNYEQYF. The chain has TRBV7-9 and TRBJ2-7; 7 nucleotides match TRBD1. Germline V gene sequence: CDR1 SEHNR, CDR2 FQNEAQ (reference sequence). The CDR3 runs 16 residues. With V trimmed by 1 base and J by 3 bases, 9 bases remained unmatched.

A remark on this clonotype: A much bigger clone sits one base away, suggesting this may be a read error. This rearrangement joins TRBV4-1 to TRBJ2-2, with 8 bases lining up with TRBD2. The CDR3 has 17 amino acids. The junction had 8 bases not matched to a gene; V was cut back by 4 bases and J by 1 base. The germline V gene encodes CDR1 MGHRA and CDR2 YSYEKL. The CDR3 here is CASSLLISGKNTGELFF. The DNA for the CDR3 is TGCGCCAGCAGCCTTCTGATTAGCGGGAAGAACACCGGGGAGCTGTTTTTT.

This clonotype appeared a few times. This chain joins TRBV12-3 or TRBV12-4 and TRBJ1-2; 9 bases are a match to TRBD1. The CDR3 covers 13 residues. Unmatched junction bases numbered 8, after V lost 2 bases and J lost 13 bases. The DNA of the CDR3 is TGTGCCAGCAGTTTAACCCAGGGACAGGGCAGCACCTTC. Its translation: CASSLTQGQGSTF.